These T cell receptor beta chains were read from a single sample in a study of blood T cell repertoires in COVID-19. Only in-frame clones appear in the TCRdb table, and some are missing; sequencing was by immunoSEQ multiplex PCR. The profile shows 170,000 or so clones, about 85% of them singletons. Source material: PBMCs or T cells enriched from blood (not recorded which). The receptors were gathered from a man in his forties who had recovered from COVID-19. The CDR3 runs from the conserved cysteine through the conserved F or W.

J: TRBJ1-4
V: TRBV7-9
CDR3: CASSSRDRGRSLNEKLFF

J: TRBJ2-7
V: TRBV9
CDR3: CASSVDIEAYEQYF

J: TRBJ2-7
V: TRBV5-4
CDR3: CASSLTGISGEQYF

J: TRBJ2-1
V: TRBV10-2
CDR3: CASSGDGTSSNEQFF

J: TRBJ2-7
V: TRBV28
CDR3: CASSSSGTGGGEQYF

J: TRBJ2-7
V: TRBV3-1/TRBV3-2
CDR3: CASSPHPDTPRGYEQYF

J: TRBJ1-1
V: TRBV4-1
CDR3: CASSQWWSQDKAFF

J: TRBJ2-3
V: TRBV24-1
CDR3: CATSDPTGTDTQYF

J: TRBJ1-5
V: TRBV9
CDR3: CASSATGHSNQPQHF

J: TRBJ1-4
V: TRBV7-8
CDR3: CASSLGGGVYHEKLFF

J: TRBJ1-5
V: TRBV6-2/TRBV6-3
CDR3: CASSPGGSGSHQPQHF

J: TRBJ2-7
V: TRBV18
CDR3: CASSPGLPEINF

J: TRBJ1-2
V: TRBV6-5
CDR3: CASSYSTDRPGYTF

J: TRBJ1-3
V: TRBV15
CDR3: CATSSRQGGSGNTIYF

J: TRBJ1-5
V: TRBV19
CDR3: CASTTRHDYSNQPQHF

J: TRBJ1-5
V: TRBV24-1
CDR3: CATSDLNRPSNQPQHF

J: TRBJ2-5
V: TRBV5-1
CDR3: CASSPRQSETQYF

J: TRBJ1-2
V: TRBV24-1
CDR3: CAMSHPLSNGGYGYTF

J: TRBJ2-7
V: TRBV4-1
CDR3: CASSQVSPGGANSYEQYF

J: TRBJ2-7
V: TRBV6-5
CDR3: CAGGPTPYEQYF

J: TRBJ2-4
V: TRBV12-3/TRBV12-4
CDR3: CASSFTGENIQYF

J: TRBJ2-2
V: TRBV15
CDR3: CATSRGGQGAGELFF

J: TRBJ2-7
V: TRBV5-1
CDR3: CASSLGAVGPPVGEQYF

J: TRBJ1-6
V: TRBV27
CDR3: CASSPFRGWVDSPLHF

J: TRBJ2-1
V: TRBV3-1/TRBV3-2
CDR3: CASRPGQGASHEQFF

J: TRBJ1-1
V: TRBV4-1
CDR3: CASSQDRVDTEAFF

J: TRBJ1-1
V: TRBV7-2
CDR3: CASSYRRGESEAFF

J: TRBJ2-3
V: TRBV28
CDR3: CASSFRGGPRTDTQYF

J: TRBJ1-2
V: TRBV5-4
CDR3: CASSLLGAPNYGYTF

J: TRBJ1-1
V: TRBV4-2
CDR3: CASSQVPTGNTEAFF

J: TRBJ2-2
V: TRBV5-1
CDR3: CASTRLEGGGGELFF